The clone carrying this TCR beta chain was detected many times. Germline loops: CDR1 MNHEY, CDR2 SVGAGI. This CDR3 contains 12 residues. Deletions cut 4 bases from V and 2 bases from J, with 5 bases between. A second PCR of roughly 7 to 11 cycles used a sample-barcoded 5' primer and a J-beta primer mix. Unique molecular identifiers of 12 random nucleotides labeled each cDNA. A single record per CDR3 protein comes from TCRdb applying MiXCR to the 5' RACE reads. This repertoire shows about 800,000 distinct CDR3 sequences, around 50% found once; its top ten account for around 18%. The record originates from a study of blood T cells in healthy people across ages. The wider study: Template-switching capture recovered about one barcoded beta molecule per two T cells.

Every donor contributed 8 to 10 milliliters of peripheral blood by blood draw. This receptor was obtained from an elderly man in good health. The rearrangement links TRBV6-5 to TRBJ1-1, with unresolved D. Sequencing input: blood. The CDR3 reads CASSSTNTEAFF. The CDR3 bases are TGTGCCAGCAGTTCTACTAACACTGAAGCTTTCTTT.